This is a list of T cell receptor beta chains from one sample in a study of shared clonotypes between healthy human individuals. The data were produced by immunoSEQ multiplex PCR, yet TCRdb's version contains in-frame clones alone and is incomplete. This table has more than 2 million clones, more than 90% appearing once. The specimen sequenced was naive CD4+ T cells sorted from blood. The source is a man younger than 35 in good health. The CDR3 runs from the conserved cysteine through the conserved F or W. The order of the fields is CDR3 protein, CDR3 DNA, clone size, D gene, V gene, J gene. The D gene is left open where the match is weak. Size is stated for part of the rows, as once, few or many counts, or as a class when the clone is expanded.

CDR3aa: CASSDPRGSNEQFF; CDR3nt: TGTGCCAGCAGCGACCCCCGGGGAAGTAATGAGCAGTTCTTC; abundance: .; d_gene: .; v_gene: TRBV11-2; j_gene: TRBJ2-1
CDR3aa: CSVRTGPQETQYF; CDR3nt: TGCAGCGTTCGGACAGGACCTCAAGAGACCCAGTACTTC; abundance: .; d_gene: TRBD1; v_gene: TRBV29-1; j_gene: TRBJ2-5
CDR3aa: CASSLTGGWEKLFF; CDR3nt: TGTGCCAGCAGTTTGACAGGGGGCTGGGAAAAACTGTTTTTT; abundance: .; d_gene: TRBD1; v_gene: TRBV28; j_gene: TRBJ1-4
CDR3aa: CASSQAGQPQETQYF; CDR3nt: TGCGCCAGCAGCCAGGCGGGACAACCTCAAGAGACCCAGTACTTC; abundance: .; d_gene: .; v_gene: TRBV4-1; j_gene: TRBJ2-5
CDR3aa: CASRTGGETQYF; CDR3nt: TGTGCCAGCAGAACAGGAGGGGAGACCCAGTACTTC; abundance: .; d_gene: .; v_gene: TRBV2; j_gene: TRBJ2-5
CDR3aa: CSVVTSSGETQYF; CDR3nt: TGCAGCGTTGTGACGTCTAGCGGGGAGACCCAGTACTTC; abundance: .; d_gene: TRBD2; v_gene: TRBV29-1; j_gene: TRBJ2-5
CDR3aa: CASSSGGQVQPQHF; CDR3nt: TGTGCCAGCAGTTCAGGGGGGCAGGTTCAGCCCCAGCATTTT; abundance: .; d_gene: TRBD1; v_gene: TRBV28; j_gene: TRBJ1-5
CDR3aa: CASSATLGTTSYGYTF; CDR3nt: TGTGCCAGCTCAGCTACCTTGGGGACCACAAGCTATGGCTACACCTTC; abundance: .; d_gene: .; v_gene: TRBV18; j_gene: TRBJ1-2
CDR3aa: CASSESGRAGAYEQYF; CDR3nt: TGCGCCAGCAGTGAGTCGGGGCGGGCGGGAGCCTACGAGCAGTACTTC; abundance: .; d_gene: TRBD2; v_gene: TRBV10-1; j_gene: TRBJ2-7
CDR3aa: CASSPGGSGTRYEQYF; CDR3nt: TGTGCCAGCAGCCCGGGGGGTAGCGGGACAAGGTACGAGCAGTACTTC; abundance: .; d_gene: TRBD2; v_gene: TRBV11-2; j_gene: TRBJ2-7
CDR3aa: CASSGGREQYF; CDR3nt: TGTGCCAGCAGTGGGGGGAGGGAGCAGTACTTC; abundance: .; d_gene: .; v_gene: TRBV6-1; j_gene: TRBJ2-7
CDR3aa: CASSMAGPYEQYF; CDR3nt: TGTGCCAGTAGTATGGCAGGACCCTACGAGCAGTACTTC; abundance: few; d_gene: .; v_gene: TRBV19; j_gene: TRBJ2-7
CDR3aa: CASGGAAYNEQFF; CDR3nt: TGTGCCAGCGGGGGGGCGGCCTACAATGAGCAGTTCTTC; abundance: .; d_gene: .; v_gene: TRBV28; j_gene: TRBJ2-1
CDR3aa: CASGRQNEQFF; CDR3nt: TGTGCCAGCGGACGACAGAATGAGCAGTTCTTC; abundance: .; d_gene: .; v_gene: TRBV2; j_gene: TRBJ2-1
CDR3aa: CASTQMYNQPQHF; CDR3nt: TGTGCCAGCACACAGATGTACAATCAGCCCCAGCATTTT; abundance: .; d_gene: .; v_gene: TRBV19; j_gene: TRBJ1-5
CDR3aa: CASRIQGYTEAFF; CDR3nt: TGTGCCAGCAGGATACAGGGCTACACTGAAGCTTTCTTT; abundance: once; d_gene: .; v_gene: TRBV7-2; j_gene: TRBJ1-1
CDR3aa: CASSLAASGQETQYF; CDR3nt: TGCGCCAGCAGCTTGGCGGCTAGCGGCCAAGAGACCCAGTACTTC; abundance: .; d_gene: TRBD2; v_gene: TRBV5-1; j_gene: TRBJ2-5
CDR3aa: CASSNLGSQPQHF; CDR3nt: TGTGCCAGCAGCAATCTTGGCTCTCAGCCCCAGCATTTT; abundance: few; d_gene: .; v_gene: TRBV21-1; j_gene: TRBJ1-5
CDR3aa: CASSLSISRGETQYF; CDR3nt: TGTGCCAGCAGTTTATCGATTTCGAGGGGGGAGACCCAGTACTTC; abundance: .; d_gene: .; v_gene: TRBV27; j_gene: TRBJ2-5
CDR3aa: CASSQTSGVYQYF; CDR3nt: TGCGCCAGCAGCCAAACTAGCGGGGTTTACCAGTACTTC; abundance: .; d_gene: TRBD2; v_gene: TRBV4-1; j_gene: TRBJ2-5
CDR3aa: CASSTGQVGGKLFF; CDR3nt: TGCGCCAGCAGTACCGGACAGGTTGGGGGGAAACTGTTTTTT; abundance: once; d_gene: TRBD1; v_gene: TRBV10-1; j_gene: TRBJ1-4
CDR3aa: CASSLGGSLYGYTF; CDR3nt: TGTGCCAGCAGTTTGGGGGGGTCCCTTTATGGCTACACCTTC; abundance: .; d_gene: .; v_gene: TRBV28; j_gene: TRBJ1-2
CDR3aa: CASSGSSGIYNEQFF; CDR3nt: TGTGCCAGCAGCGGCTCTAGCGGGATCTACAATGAGCAGTTCTTC; abundance: .; d_gene: TRBD2; v_gene: TRBV7-9; j_gene: TRBJ2-1
CDR3aa: CASSPGLAGSYNEQFF; CDR3nt: TGCGCCAGCAGCCCGGGACTAGCGGGCTCCTACAATGAGCAGTTCTTC; abundance: .; d_gene: TRBD2; v_gene: TRBV5-1; j_gene: TRBJ2-1
CDR3aa: CASSAEGGRPQHF; CDR3nt: TGTGCCAGCAGCGCGGAGGGAGGGCGGCCCCAGCATTTT; abundance: .; d_gene: .; v_gene: TRBV9; j_gene: TRBJ1-5
CDR3aa: CAWSLFGGLRETQYF; CDR3nt: TGTGCCTGGAGCCTCTTCGGGGGGCTACGCGAGACCCAGTACTTC; abundance: .; d_gene: .; v_gene: TRBV30; j_gene: TRBJ2-5
CDR3aa: CASSLVGAGGDTEAFF; CDR3nt: TGTGCCAGCAGCTTAGTGGGGGCAGGAGGAGACACTGAAGCTTTCTTT; abundance: .; d_gene: .; v_gene: TRBV11-2; j_gene: TRBJ1-1
CDR3aa: CASSSALTGTLGELFF; CDR3nt: TGTGCCAGCAGTTCCGCGTTGACAGGGACATTGGGGGAGCTGTTTTTT; abundance: .; d_gene: TRBD1; v_gene: TRBV6-6; j_gene: TRBJ2-2
CDR3aa: CAWNPGGATGYTF; CDR3nt: TGTGCCTGGAACCCAGGGGGCGCGACCGGCTACACCTTC; abundance: .; d_gene: TRBD1; v_gene: TRBV30; j_gene: TRBJ1-2
CDR3aa: CASSSGGAQYF; CDR3nt: TGTGCCAGCAGTTCGGGAGGGGCCCAGTACTTC; abundance: .; d_gene: TRBD2; v_gene: TRBV27; j_gene: TRBJ2-5
CDR3aa: CASSYGTASSYEQYF; CDR3nt: TGTGCCAGCAGTTACGGGACGGCGAGCTCCTACGAGCAGTACTTC; abundance: .; d_gene: .; v_gene: TRBV6-6; j_gene: TRBJ2-7
CDR3aa: CASSTSGQGFHEQYF; CDR3nt: .; abundance: .; d_gene: .; v_gene: TRBV6-5; j_gene: TRBJ2-7
CDR3aa: CASSPTHGENYGYTF; CDR3nt: TGTGCCAGCTCTCCGACCCACGGGGAAAACTATGGCTACACCTTC; abundance: .; d_gene: .; v_gene: TRBV18; j_gene: TRBJ1-2
CDR3aa: CASSIGGNTEAFF; CDR3nt: TGTGCCAGCTCGATTGGGGGCAACACTGAAGCTTTCTTT; abundance: .; d_gene: .; v_gene: TRBV2; j_gene: TRBJ1-1
CDR3aa: CASSYRGRAYEQYF; CDR3nt: TGTGCCAGCAGTTACCGCGGGAGGGCCTACGAGCAGTACTTC; abundance: .; d_gene: TRBD2; v_gene: TRBV6-5; j_gene: TRBJ2-7
CDR3aa: CASSGFQETQYF; CDR3nt: TGTGCCAGTAGTGGCTTCCAAGAGACCCAGTACTTC; abundance: .; d_gene: .; v_gene: TRBV19; j_gene: TRBJ2-5
CDR3aa: CASSLLTSTPGILSNEQFF; CDR3nt: TGTGCCAGCAGCTTGCTGACCTCAACACCCGGGATCCTCTCCAATGAGCAGTTCTTC; abundance: .; d_gene: .; v_gene: TRBV11-2; j_gene: TRBJ2-1
CDR3aa: CASSEPGQRYGYTF; CDR3nt: TGTGCCAGCAGTGAACCGGGACAGCGCTATGGCTACACCTTC; abundance: .; d_gene: TRBD1; v_gene: TRBV6-5; j_gene: TRBJ1-2
CDR3aa: CASSGRGQGVEQYF; CDR3nt: TGTGCCAGCAGTGGACGGGGACAGGGCGTCGAGCAGTACTTC; abundance: .; d_gene: TRBD1; v_gene: TRBV6-1; j_gene: TRBJ2-7
CDR3aa: CAISAGGAPYNEQFF; CDR3nt: TGTGCCATCAGTGCAGGGGGGGCCCCCTACAATGAGCAGTTCTTC; abundance: .; d_gene: .; v_gene: TRBV10-3; j_gene: TRBJ2-1
CDR3aa: CASSVVVGTSSYNEQFF; CDR3nt: TGTGCCAGCAGCGTAGTGGTCGGGACCAGCTCCTACAATGAGCAGTTCTTC; abundance: .; d_gene: .; v_gene: TRBV9; j_gene: TRBJ2-1
CDR3aa: CASSPLGTGVDEQYF; CDR3nt: TGTGCCAGCAGTCCCCTGGGGACAGGGGTCGACGAGCAGTACTTC; abundance: .; d_gene: TRBD1; v_gene: TRBV27; j_gene: TRBJ2-7
CDR3aa: CASSIRTGLATYNEQFF; CDR3nt: TGTGCCAGTAGTATAAGAACGGGACTAGCGACCTACAATGAGCAGTTCTTC; abundance: .; d_gene: TRBD2; v_gene: TRBV19; j_gene: TRBJ2-1
CDR3aa: CAISDGLADYEQYF; CDR3nt: TGTGCCATCAGTGACGGACTAGCGGACTACGAGCAGTACTTC; abundance: once; d_gene: TRBD2; v_gene: TRBV10-3; j_gene: TRBJ2-7
CDR3aa: CASSPPTGSNQPQHF; CDR3nt: TGTGCCAGCTCACCGCCTACAGGGAGCAATCAGCCCCAGCATTTT; abundance: few; d_gene: .; v_gene: TRBV18; j_gene: TRBJ1-5
CDR3aa: CASSETGQGTDTQYF; CDR3nt: TGCGCCAGCAGTGAGACCGGACAGGGCACAGATACGCAGTATTTT; abundance: .; d_gene: TRBD1; v_gene: TRBV10-1; j_gene: TRBJ2-3
CDR3aa: CASTRWAEKLFF; CDR3nt: TGTGCCAGCACCCGCTGGGCTGAAAAACTGTTTTTT; abundance: .; d_gene: .; v_gene: TRBV6-6; j_gene: TRBJ1-4
CDR3aa: CAWGKGTANTEAFF; CDR3nt: TGTGCCTGGGGGAAAGGGACAGCTAACACTGAAGCTTTCTTT; abundance: .; d_gene: TRBD1; v_gene: TRBV30; j_gene: TRBJ1-1
CDR3aa: CASSYLSGKTTYEQYF; CDR3nt: TGTGCCAGCAGTTATTTATCAGGGAAAACGACCTACGAGCAGTACTTC; abundance: .; d_gene: .; v_gene: TRBV6-5; j_gene: TRBJ2-7
CDR3aa: CASSLWVSGWGYNEQFF; CDR3nt: TGTGCCAGCAGCTTATGGGTTTCCGGGTGGGGATACAATGAGCAGTTCTTC; abundance: .; d_gene: .; v_gene: TRBV7-9; j_gene: TRBJ2-1
CDR3aa: CASTPDYPHEQFF; CDR3nt: TGCGCCAGCACTCCGGACTATCCTCATGAGCAGTTCTTC; abundance: .; d_gene: .; v_gene: TRBV10-2; j_gene: TRBJ2-1
CDR3aa: CASSPLSSGGSTDTQYF; CDR3nt: TGTGCCAGCTCACCACTTTCTAGCGGGGGCAGCACAGATACGCAGTATTTT; abundance: .; d_gene: TRBD2; v_gene: TRBV18; j_gene: TRBJ2-3
CDR3aa: CASSGQGDNYGYTF; CDR3nt: TGTGCCAGCTCCGGGCAGGGGGACAACTATGGCTACACCTTC; abundance: .; d_gene: TRBD1; v_gene: TRBV18; j_gene: TRBJ1-2
CDR3aa: CVSSQQGGETQYF; CDR3nt: TGCGTCAGCAGCCAACAGGGCGGGGAGACCCAGTACTTC; abundance: once; d_gene: .; v_gene: TRBV4-3; j_gene: TRBJ2-5
CDR3aa: CASSLAGSQETQYF; CDR3nt: TGCGCCAGCAGCTTGGCCGGCAGCCAAGAGACCCAGTACTTC; abundance: few; d_gene: .; v_gene: TRBV5-1; j_gene: TRBJ2-5